This TCR beta chain was obtained from a study of OX40 agonist ivuxolimab in advanced cancers. Study-level background: Hepatocellular carcinoma, melanoma, renal cell or head and neck cancer was diagnosed in the dose-escalation patients.

The V gene's germline CDR1 is MNHNS and CDR2 SASEGT. CDR3 length: 15 residues. Trimming stripped 6 bases from V and 4 bases from J, with 13 bases between. Sequencing was performed with immunoSEQ multiplex PCR; in TCRdb, only in-frame clones are kept and a portion is missing. The table shows around 35,000 clones, with around 86% occurring only once. The chain couples TRBV6-1 to TRBJ2-6; D unresolved. The receptor was isolated from an adult with an advanced solid tumor such as melanoma, head and neck, liver or kidney cancer. The sequencing here drew on CD4+ or CD8+ T cells sorted from blood, taken in a trial of the OX40 agonist ivuxolimab. CDR3 nucleotides: TGTGCCAGCAGCTCTCTTGGGTCAGGGGCCAACGTCCTGACTTTC. It encodes CASSSLGSGANVLTF.